Sequencing of this TCR beta chain was carried out in a study of CD8 T cells in ankylosing spondylitis. Study-level results: Reportedly, matched ankylosing spondylitis synovial fluid was significantly enriched for disease-linked clones. For ankylosing spondylitis blood, a TCR beta motif of about 8 highly homologous variants appeared characteristic. Some motif variants were previously reported in reactive arthritis synovial fluid and blood.

The CDR3 is 17 amino acids. Germline values: CDR1 WNHNN, CDR2 SYGVQD (reference sequence). Germline trimming cut 2 bases from V and 7 bases from J; bases unmatched to any gene: 12. The sample holds a few counts of this clonotype. The antigen remains undetermined. Using its own MiXCR run on the 5' RACE reads, TCRdb lists one record per CDR3 protein. The sample holds 150,000 to 200,000 distinct CDR3 sequences, roughly 11% seen once. The rearrangement links TRBV10-1 to TRBJ2-1, with TRBD1 identical over 9 bases. Sequences were obtained from blood, either unsorted or a sorted T cell fraction (not recorded which). This receptor was obtained from a male donor with ankylosing spondylitis or in good health (not recorded which). As DNA, the CDR3 is TGCGCCAGCAGTGAGAGAGCGACAGGGGGTGCCCAAAATGAGCAGTTCTTC. Translated, it gives CASSERATGGAQNEQFF.